Below are 14 T cell receptor beta chains sequenced from a single sample in a study of vaccination effects on CD4 cells after COVID-19. For these receptors, no antigen is known. Method: immunoSEQ multiplex PCR; TCRdb's copy keeps in-frame clones and lacks some. The sample shows more than 30,000 clones, 65% to 80% of them seen only once. CD4+ T cells were isolated after 10 days of culture. Here the sequenced sample was CD4+ T cells from PBMCs cultured without peptide, taken before COVID-19 vaccination. These receptors were taken from a human donor who received a COVID-19 vaccine.

The chain recombines TRBV3-1 (or the pseudogene TRBV3-2) with TRBJ2-2; TRBD2 is a possible D gene (5 bases). This CDR3 comprises 17 residues. Germline V gene sequence: CDR1 LGHDT, CDR2 YNNKEL (reference sequence). The ends were cut back, 0 bases at V and 4 bases at J, with 15 bases in the middle. CDR3 amino acids: CASSQDLWRVITGELFF. DNA for the CDR3: TGTGCCAGCAGCCAAGATCTGTGGCGGGTAATCACCGGGGAGCTGTTTTTT.

V usage is TRBV30 and J usage is TRBJ1-1; a possible D gene is TRBD1 (6 bases). Deletions cut 5 bases from V and 1 base from J, with 17 bases between. Germline V gene sequence: CDR1 GTSNPN, CDR2 SVGIG (reference sequence). This CDR3 has 15 residues. The CDR3 DNA sequence: TGTGCCTGGCTTCGACAGGCTACGGGGAACACTGAAGCTTTCTTT. This sequence encodes CAWLRQATGNTEAFF.

The chain links TRBV27 to TRBJ1-6; 11 bases align to TRBD1. J lost 9 bases, V lost 1 base, and 5 bases had no gene match. Germline CDR1 is MNHEY and CDR2 is SMNVEV (reference sequence). The CDR3 runs to 16 residues. This chain's CDR3 is CASSLFFGTGGSPLHF. The CDR3 DNA reads as TGTGCCAGCAGTTTATTCTTCGGGACAGGGGGTTCACCCCTCCACTTT.

This chain joins TRBV18 and TRBJ2-7; 10 positions agree with TRBD1. The junction had 8 bases not matched to a gene; V was cut back by 4 bases and J by 2 bases. This CDR3 is 16 amino acids long. From germline, CDR1 is KGHSH and CDR2 LQKENI. CDR3 sequence: CASSLSGTGATYEQYF. The CDR3 DNA is TGTGCCAGCTCACTCTCCGGGACAGGGGCCACCTACGAGCAGTACTTC.

The J gene is TRBJ1-5, the V gene TRBV2; D is ambiguous. This CDR3 is 13 amino acids long. Germline V gene data show CDR1 as SNHLY and CDR2 as FYNNEI. V was clipped by 4 bases and J by 7 bases, with 11 bases between them. CDR3 residues: CASSASGRQPQHF. For the CDR3, the DNA is TGTGCCAGCAGTGCGTCAGGACGGCAGCCCCAGCATTTT.

The V and J genes are TRBV2 and TRBJ1-3, with D uncertain. The V gene's germline CDR1 is SNHLY and CDR2 FYNNEI. V lost 1 base to trimming and J lost 2 bases, with 3 bases between them. The CDR3 consists of 13 residues. The CDR3 coding sequence is TGTGCCAGCAGTGAAGGAACTGGAAACACCATATATTTT. It is translated as CASSEGTGNTIYF.

The chain combines TRBV5-1 with TRBJ2-7, with D perhaps given as TRBD1 or TRBD2 (6 bases each). The CDR3 is 13 residues long. Trimming pared 0 bases from V and 7 bases from J, leaving 11 bases between. Germline V gives CDR1 SGHRS, CDR2 YFSETQ. The CDR3 loop is CASSLDRAGEQYF. CDR3 bases: TGCGCCAGCAGCTTGGACAGGGCGGGAGAGCAGTACTTC.

This rearrangement joins TRBV5-1 to TRBJ2-4, with TRBD2 identical over 12 bases. Germline V gene sequence: CDR1 SGHRS, CDR2 YFSETQ. V shed 0 bases and J 8 bases; nucleotides not matched to a gene: 9. The CDR3 extends over 17 amino acids. The CDR3 DNA reads TGCGCCAGCAGCTTGGCTCTAGCGGGAGGGCCCCAGGACATTCAGTACTTC. It encodes CASSLALAGGPQDIQYF.

This clone was observed a few times. This rearrangement joins TRBV30 to TRBJ1-2; no clear D gene. V was trimmed by 2 bases and J by 2 bases, leaving 9 bases between them. Germline values: CDR1 GTSNPN, CDR2 SVGIG (reference sequence). This CDR3 contains 13 residues. In nucleotides, the CDR3 is TGTGCCTGGAGTTTTCGGCCAAACTATGGCTACACCTTC. This sequence encodes CAWSFRPNYGYTF.

The chain couples TRBV7-9 to TRBJ1-2; D remains ambiguous. Per the germline V gene, CDR1 is SEHNR and CDR2 is FQNEAQ (reference sequence). CDR3 length equals 13 residues. The ends were cut back, 2 bases at V and 5 bases at J, with 9 bases in the middle. The chain's CDR3 is CASSLFTEYGYTF. The CDR3 DNA reads as TGTGCCAGCAGCTTATTTACGGAATATGGCTACACCTTC.

The genes are TRBV28 and TRBJ2-1, with D perhaps matching TRBD1 (6 bases). Deletions cut 6 bases from V and 1 base from J, with 16 bases between. This CDR3 is 16 amino acids long. Germline-derived CDR1 and CDR2 are MDHEN and SYDVKM. CDR3: CASRRGGQSSYNEQFF. The CDR3 bases are TGTGCCAGCAGGCGCGGCGGACAGTCTTCCTACAATGAGCAGTTCTTC.

V and J are TRBV2 and TRBJ2-1; D is perhaps TRBD1 or TRBD2 (5 bases each). Germline V gene data show CDR1 as SNHLY and CDR2 as FYNNEI. V was shortened by 7 bases and J by 6 bases, with 13 bases between the two germline ends. This CDR3 spans 13 amino acids. The CDR3 coding sequence is TGTGCCAGCAAGAAGCCGGGACGCAATGAGCAGTTCTTC. It encodes CASKKPGRNEQFF.

This chain uses TRBV28 with TRBJ2-7; D unclear. V was cut by 3 bases and J by 4 bases, with 13 bases left in between. The V gene's germline CDR1 is MDHEN and CDR2 SYDVKM. The CDR3 is made up of 14 amino acids. This CDR3 reads CASSLGIRNYEQYF. The CDR3 DNA is TGTGCCAGCAGTTTGGGTATCCGTAATTACGAGCAGTACTTC.

This chain connects TRBV27 to TRBJ2-7, with 12 bases lining up with TRBD2. V lost 5 bases, J lost 7 bases, and 6 bases stayed unmatched. The CDR3 extends over 14 amino acids. The V gene's germline CDR1 is MNHEY and CDR2 SMNVEV (reference sequence). In DNA form, the CDR3 reads TGTGCCAGCAGTCCCCGACTAGCGGGAGTAGAGCAGTACTTC. The encoded protein is CASSPRLAGVEQYF.